The 32 T cell receptor beta chains below all came from one sample that was sequenced in a study of cytomegalovirus exposure and HLA in healthy donors. It was with 60 Vbeta and 13 Jbeta primers that the PCR ran. The repertoire was sequenced with immunoSEQ multiplex PCR; TCRdb's copy has only in-frame clones and lacks some. Of roughly 150,000 clones in the sample, approximately 76% were seen once. Specimen: PBMCs. All receptors derive from a woman between 18 and 30 years old in good health and CMV-seropositive.

The chain is built from TRBV12-5 and TRBJ2-3, with D possibly TRBD1 on 5 matching bases. CDR3 length: 12 amino acids. With 4 bases removed from V and 4 bases from J, the gap between germline ends came to 6 bases. Germline CDR1 is LGHNT and CDR2 is FRNRAP. CDR3 coding DNA: TGTGCTAGTGGTTGGGGCGCAGATACGCAGTATTTT. Residues: CASGWGADTQYF.

The rearrangement links TRBV9 to TRBJ1-1, with 7 positions matching TRBD1. V was pared by 4 bases and J by 2 bases, with 5 bases of the junction left unmatched. The CDR3 is 14 residues long. CDR1 is SGDLS and CDR2 is YYNGEE in the germline V gene. CDR3 in amino acids: CASSRNRGNTEAFF. As DNA, the CDR3 is TGTGCCAGCAGCCGTAACAGGGGAAACACTGAAGCTTTCTTT.

The chain is built from TRBV5-6 and TRBJ1-5; 7 bases are shared with TRBD1. The J segment lost 7 bases and the V segment lost 2 bases, leaving 3 bases of the junction unmatched. CDR1 is SGHDT, CDR2 YYEEEE, per germline. This CDR3 comprises 13 residues. In DNA, the CDR3 is TGTGCCAGCAGCTTTTCAGGGGGGCAGCCCCAGCATTTT. This codes for CASSFSGGQPQHF.

The chain is built from TRBV18 and TRBJ2-5; 8 positions agree with TRBD2. This CDR3 has 16 residues. V lost 0 bases to trimming and J lost 4 bases; unmatched junction nucleotides: 7. Per the germline V gene, CDR1 is KGHSH and CDR2 is LQKENI. For the CDR3, the DNA is TGTGCCAGCTCACCACCGAACCTAGCGGGTTTAGAGACCCAGTACTTC. Translation gives CASSPPNLAGLETQYF.

This clone appeared a few times. DNA of the CDR3: TGTGCCAGCAGCTTGCAGGGGGCCTATGGCTACACCTTC. Its translation is CASSLQGAYGYTF. The chain couples TRBV5-4 to TRBJ1-2; 8 bases fit TRBD1. V was pared by 1 base and J by 4 bases, with 0 bases of the junction left unmatched. The CDR3 covers 13 residues. Germline V gene data show CDR1 as SGHNT and CDR2 as YYREEE (reference sequence).

V and J are TRBV2 and TRBJ1-1, with TRBD1 as a possible D gene (6 bases). The CDR3 runs 13 residues. Germline V gene sequence: CDR1 SNHLY, CDR2 FYNNEI. Between the trimmed V and J ends, which lost 4 bases and 1 base, there was a span of 7 bases. The CDR3 loop is CASSGTANTEAFF. The CDR3 bases are TGTGCCAGCAGTGGGACAGCGAACACTGAAGCTTTCTTT. The full variable domain, with the rest looked up from reference TRBV2 and TRBJ1-1, is EPEVTQTPSHQVTQMGQEVILRCVPISNHLYFYWYRQILGQKVEFLVSFYNNEISEKSEIFDDQFSVERPDGSNFTLKIRSTKLEDSAMYFCASSGTANTEAFFGQGTRLTVV.

V gene TRBV2 combines with J gene TRBJ1-5; 10 bases are shared with TRBD1. Losses at the gene ends were 6 bases for V and 6 bases for J; bases not matched to a gene: 5. In germline, CDR1 is SNHLY, CDR2 FYNNEI. The CDR3 is 14 amino acids. The DNA of the CDR3 is TGTGCCAGCAGGGGGGACAGGGGAGGTCAGCCCCAGCATTTT. Protein sequence: CASRGDRGGQPQHF.

The chain couples TRBV6-1 to TRBJ1-6; a weak D match, TRBD1 (5 bases). The CDR3 consists of 14 residues. Germline lookup yields CDR1 MNHNS and CDR2 SASEGT. Trimming pared 3 bases from V and 5 bases from J, leaving 8 bases between. The CDR3 loop reads CASSEGQDNSPLHF. Written as DNA, the CDR3 is TGTGCCAGCAGTGAGGGGCAGGATAATTCACCCCTCCACTTT.

The chain combines TRBV29-1 with TRBJ2-1, with 12 bases aligning to TRBD2. Looked up from germline, CDR1 is SQVTM and CDR2 is ANQGSEA. Trimming cost V 6 bases and J 6 bases; bases outside gene matches: 6. This CDR3 has 14 amino acids. The CDR3 reads CSVELAGGINEQFF. The CDR3 nucleotides read TGCAGCGTGGAACTAGCGGGGGGCATCAATGAGCAGTTCTTC.

The chain combines TRBV5-8 with TRBJ1-2; TRBD1 agrees at 9 bases. CDR1 SGHTS and CDR2 YDEGEE come from the germline V gene. The trim removed 4 bases at V and 1 base at J, leaving 8 bases unmatched. This CDR3 has 16 amino acids. CDR3 DNA: TGTGCCAGCAGCATGGGCCCGACAGGGGGTAACTATGGCTACACCTTC. This sequence encodes CASSMGPTGGNYGYTF.

CDR3 sequence: CASIPRYRGSSYEQYF. The CDR3 region has the DNA TGTGCCAGCATTCCCCGGTACCGGGGGAGCTCCTACGAGCAGTACTTC. The chain uses TRBV27 and TRBJ2-7; D possibly corresponds to TRBD2 (6 bases). Looked up from germline, CDR1 is MNHEY and CDR2 is SMNVEV (reference sequence). The CDR3 is made up of 16 amino acids. V lost 7 bases and J 0 bases, leaving 19 bases between the germline ends.

This rearrangement joins TRBV7-9 to TRBJ1-4; 9 bases fit TRBD1. Trimming removed 5 bases from V and 7 bases from J; junction bases left unmatched: 5. The CDR3 contains 14 residues. Germline CDR1 reads SEHNR; CDR2 reads FQNEAQ (reference sequence). In DNA form, the CDR3 reads TGTGCCAGCAGCGAGGGACAGGGAGGTGAAAAACTGTTTTTT. Its translation: CASSEGQGGEKLFF.

The V call is TRBV5-6, the J call TRBJ2-4; TRBD1 might be the D (5 bases). CDR1 SGHDT and CDR2 YYEEEE come from the germline V gene. The CDR3 length is 18 residues. Trimming cost V 0 bases and J 0 bases, with 16 bases left between them. In nucleotides, the CDR3 is TGTGCCAGCAGCTTGGTTCAGGGAAGTACGTTAGCCAAAAACATTCAGTACTTC. Residues: CASSLVQGSTLAKNIQYF. The full variable domain, rest sourced from reference TRBV5-6 and TRBJ2-4, is DAGVTQSPTHLIKTRGQQVTLRCSPKSGHDTVSWYQQALGQGPQFIFQYYEEEERQRGNFPDRFSGHQFPNYSSELNVNALLLGDSALYLCASSLVQGSTLAKNIQYFGAGTRLSVL.

The CDR3 protein is CASSQGAWNTEAFF. The CDR3 region has the DNA TGCGCCAGCTCCCAGGGGGCATGGAACACTGAAGCTTTCTTT. The V call is TRBV5-1, the J call TRBJ1-1, with 8 nucleotides matching TRBD1. This CDR3 contains 14 residues. Germline assignment: CDR1 SGHRS and CDR2 YFSETQ. Trimming took 7 bases from V and 1 from J; bases not matched to a gene: 6.

This clone was observed a single time. The V gene is TRBV30, the J gene TRBJ1-5; TRBD1 matches 9 bases. This CDR3 comprises 16 residues. Trimming cost V 0 bases and J 6 bases; bases outside gene matches: 9. Germline V gene data show CDR1 as GTSNPN and CDR2 as SVGIG (reference sequence). For the CDR3, the DNA is TGTGCCTGGAGTGTTCTGGGACAGGGAGTGGGTCAGCCCCAGCATTTT. Its protein product is CAWSVLGQGVGQPQHF.

This clone was detected once. The V call is TRBV29-1, the J call TRBJ1-1; the D gene is possibly TRBD1 (5 bases). Germline loops: CDR1 SQVTM, CDR2 ANQGSEA. V shed 6 bases and J shed 2 bases, with 10 bases lying between them. This CDR3 region has 12 residues. The DNA for the CDR3 is TGCAGCGTCGCAAGGGGAAACACTGAAGCTTTCTTT. Protein: CSVARGNTEAFF.

V is TRBV5-1 and J is TRBJ2-7, with 8 bases lining up with TRBD2. The length of the CDR3 is 13 residues. V lost 4 bases, J lost 5 bases, and 5 bases stayed unmatched. Germline V CDR1 and CDR2: SGHRS, YFSETQ. The CDR3 bases are TGCGCCAGCAGCGCCGGACTAGCCGACGAGCAGTACTTC. It yields the protein CASSAGLADEQYF. The full variable domain, completed using reference TRBV5-1 and TRBJ2-7, is KAGVTQTPRYLIKTRGQQVTLSCSPISGHRSVSWYQQTPGQGLQFLFEYFSETQRNKGNFPGRFSGRQFSNSRSEMNVSTLELGDSALYLCASSAGLADEQYFGPGTRLTVT.

The chain combines TRBV27 with TRBJ1-1; D is unresolved. The length of the CDR3 is 17 residues. The V end was cut by 0 bases, the J end by 7 bases, with 21 bases between. Germline V CDR1 and CDR2: MNHEY, SMNVEV (reference sequence). The CDR3 loop is CASSLSMKGRLGDEAFF. CDR3 nucleotide sequence: TGTGCCAGCAGTTTATCGATGAAAGGGAGGCTTGGGGATGAAGCTTTCTTT.

With regard to this clone: Mismatch with germline at one junction end may stem from a read error. V and J are TRBV7-9 and TRBJ2-5; D gene unclear. Per the germline V gene, CDR1 is SEHNR and CDR2 is FQNEAQ (reference sequence). The CDR3 has 14 residues. The CDR3 here is CSSSLSGYQETQYF. The DNA for the CDR3 is TGTTCCAGCAGCTTATCCGGGTACCAAGAGACCCAGTACTTC.

This rearrangement joins TRBV7-9 to TRBJ1-1, with D perhaps matching TRBD1 (6 bases). CDR1 is SEHNR and CDR2 is FQNEAQ in the germline V gene (reference sequence). The CDR3 sequence is 14 residues long. Deletions cut 4 bases from V and 11 bases from J, with 20 bases between. The CDR3 spells CASSSPIGGIRAFF. The CDR3 DNA reads as TGTGCCAGCAGCTCCCCGATAGGGGGTATCCGGGCTTTCTTT.

V and J are TRBV7-3 and TRBJ1-2; 10 bases match TRBD1. The CDR3 consists of 15 residues. Germline V CDR1 and CDR2: SGHTA, FQGTGA. J gave up 3 bases and V 2 bases, and 3 bases lay outside the gene matches. The CDR3 coding sequence is TGTGCCAGCAGCTTAGGGGACAGGGGATACTATGGCTACACCTTC. Amino acid sequence: CASSLGDRGYYGYTF.

This chain connects TRBV14 to TRBJ2-4; 7 bases map to TRBD1. With 1 base clipped from V and 0 bases from J, the junction kept 6 bases outside the gene matches. CDR1 SGHDN and CDR2 FVKESK come from the germline V gene. This CDR3 region has 17 residues. CDR3 in DNA: TGTGCCAGCAGCCAAGTTGGCAGGGGGTTAGCCAAAAACATTCAGTACTTC. This sequence encodes CASSQVGRGLAKNIQYF.

The chain is built from TRBV5-6 and TRBJ2-5, with a possible D match to TRBD1 (6 bases). Per germline, CDR1 SGHDT and CDR2 YYEEEE. V lost 5 bases and J lost 1, with 21 bases in between. This CDR3 is 17 amino acids long. CDR3 sequence reads: CASSRSGRGPIQETQYF. Here the CDR3 DNA reads TGTGCCAGCAGTCGATCGGGCAGGGGACCGATCCAAGAGACCCAGTACTTC.

Written as DNA, the CDR3 is TGTGCCAGCAGCCAACGTGACAGGGCGTTCCCTGAAGCTTTCTTT. Translation: CASSQRDRAFPEAFF. The rearrangement links TRBV14 to TRBJ1-1; 7 nucleotides align to TRBD1. From germline, CDR1 is SGHDN and CDR2 FVKESK. The CDR3 is 15 amino acids. The J segment lost 6 bases and the V segment lost 2 bases, leaving 9 bases of the junction unmatched.

The CDR3 bases are TGCGCCAGCTCCGAGGTTGCCTTCTACGAGCAGTACTTC. It translates to CASSEVAFYEQYF. This chain uses TRBV5-1 with TRBJ2-7; no firm D call. CDR1 is SGHRS and CDR2 is YFSETQ in the germline V gene. The CDR3 extends over 13 amino acids. V lost 7 bases and J 3 bases, leaving 14 bases between the germline ends. Full variable domain (outside the CDR3, taken from reference TRBV5-1 and TRBJ2-7): KAGVTQTPRYLIKTRGQQVTLSCSPISGHRSVSWYQQTPGQGLQFLFEYFSETQRNKGNFPGRFSGRQFSNSRSEMNVSTLELGDSALYLCASSEVAFYEQYFGPGTRLTVT.

The chain recombines TRBV7-8 with TRBJ2-5; no firm D call. The last part of the DNA fits TRBJ2-7 better; the J call may be wrong. The CDR3 runs to 12 residues. In germline, CDR1 is SGHVS, CDR2 FQNEAQ. The chain's CDR3 is CASSPSSYEQYF. The CDR3 bases are TGTGCCAGCAGCCCTAGCTCCTACGAGCAGTACTTC.

The chain couples TRBV6-1 to TRBJ2-5; a possible D gene is TRBD1 (6 bases). The J call may be mistaken, given a closer DNA end match to TRBJ2-7. The CDR3 length is 13 residues. Germline V gene data show CDR1 as MNHNS and CDR2 as SASEGT. CDR3 residues: CASSEHRENEQYF. The CDR3 bases are TGTGCCAGCAGTGAACACAGGGAAAACGAGCAGTACTTC.

The rearrangement links TRBV19 to TRBJ2-7; TRBD2 aligns across 8 bases. This CDR3 is 15 amino acids long. Germline CDR1 is LNHDA and CDR2 is SQIVND (reference sequence). Losses at the gene ends were 1 base for V and 7 bases for J; bases not matched to a gene: 9. The CDR3: CASSIAGGGGLEQYF. The DNA of the CDR3 is TGTGCCAGTAGTATAGCGGGAGGGGGGGGGTTAGAGCAGTACTTC.

The chain combines TRBV9 with TRBJ2-5, with no clear D. The DNA matches TRBJ2-7 better at its end, which makes the J call doubtful. CDR1 is SGDLS and CDR2 is YYNGEE in the germline V gene. The length of the CDR3 is 13 residues. CDR3: CASSVGNSYEQYF. For the CDR3, the DNA is TGTGCCAGCAGCGTAGGCAACTCCTACGAGCAGTACTTC.

The V call is TRBV4-2, the J call TRBJ2-7, with 12 positions matching TRBD2. The germline gives CDR1 LGHNA, CDR2 YNFKEQ. This CDR3 region has 14 residues. The trim removed 4 bases at V and 6 bases at J, leaving 4 bases unmatched. DNA for the CDR3: TGTGCCAGCAGCCCGGGACTAGCGGGTGGCGAGCAGTACTTC. It encodes CASSPGLAGGEQYF.

V and J are TRBV27 and TRBJ2-1, with D tentatively TRBD1 (6 bases). V was trimmed by 6 bases and J by 4 bases, leaving 19 bases between them. This CDR3 has 16 amino acids. Germline values: CDR1 MNHEY, CDR2 SMNVEV (reference sequence). CDR3 sequence (DNA): TGTGCCAGCAGCCCCCTTCTCCGGGACACTTACAATGAGCAGTTCTTC. Translation gives CASSPLLRDTYNEQFF.

The V and J genes are TRBV5-6 and TRBJ2-2; 11 nucleotides match TRBD1. The V segment lost 5 bases and the J segment 7 bases; nucleotides outside the gene matches: 4. This CDR3 region has 14 residues. Germline loops: CDR1 SGHDT, CDR2 YYEEEE. CDR3 nucleotide sequence: TGTGCCAGCAGGGGGGACAGGGGGATCGGGGAGCTGTTTTTT. This codes for CASRGDRGIGELFF.